Detailed here is one TCR beta chain. This sample was included in a study of blood T cell repertoires in COVID-19. For the study at large: COVID-19 samples, acute and convalescent, were from the United States, Italy and Spain. Nucleic acid was either cDNA or gDNA, and it came from T cells, B-cell-depleted T cells, or PBMCs.

The table came from immunoSEQ multiplex PCR; TCRdb's copy has only in-frame clones and leaves some out. The sample has around 100,000 clones, over 65% seen once. Germline V gene sequence: CDR1 LNHDA, CDR2 SQIVND (reference sequence). CDR3 length equals 16 residues. V dropped 7 bases and J dropped 8 bases, with 23 bases sitting between them. The chain is built from TRBV19 and TRBJ1-4, with unresolved D. The sample was peripheral blood. The source is a human donor in a cohort sampled during active COVID-19. The CDR3 region has the DNA TGTGCCAGTAATTCACCGGGAGACATCCCGGGGGAAAAACTGTTTTTT. Protein: CASNSPGDIPGEKLFF.